This is a list of T cell receptor beta chains from one sample in a study of cytomegalovirus exposure and HLA in healthy donors. The repertoire was sequenced with immunoSEQ multiplex PCR; TCRdb's copy has only in-frame clones and lacks some. The sample lists about 280,000 clones, approximately 86% occurring once. Material: PBMCs. The source is a woman aged 18 to 35 in good health and CMV-seronegative. Both conserved end residues are part of each CDR3. D genes are given only for firm matches. The listing skips clone size in some rows; elsewhere it reads once, few, many or a size class.

v_gene: TRBV6-5
j_gene: TRBJ1-2
abundance: once
d_gene: .
CDR3aa: CASSYSRQNHYGYTF
CDR3nt: TGTGCCAGCAGTTATTCCCGACAGAACCACTATGGCTACACCTTC

v_gene: TRBV11-2
j_gene: TRBJ2-1
abundance: .
d_gene: .
CDR3aa: CASSLSGPNEQFF
CDR3nt: TGTGCCAGCAGCCTCTCGGGTCCCAATGAGCAGTTCTTC

v_gene: TRBV29-1
j_gene: TRBJ2-2
abundance: .
d_gene: .
CDR3aa: CSVGRRALNTGELFF
CDR3nt: TGCAGCGTTGGGCGCAGGGCCCTGAACACCGGGGAGCTGTTTTTT

v_gene: TRBV6-1
j_gene: TRBJ2-7
abundance: many
d_gene: TRBD1
CDR3aa: CASSVGQGFYEQYF
CDR3nt: TGTGCCAGCAGTGTGGGACAGGGTTTCTACGAGCAGTACTTC

v_gene: TRBV4-3
j_gene: TRBJ2-7
abundance: .
d_gene: .
CDR3aa: CASSPGQQSYEQYF
CDR3nt: TGCGCCAGCAGCCCCGGACAGCAGTCCTACGAGCAGTACTTC

v_gene: TRBV4-1
j_gene: TRBJ1-1
abundance: .
d_gene: .
CDR3aa: CASSQEGGRNTEAFF
CDR3nt: TGCGCCAGCAGCCAAGAGGGAGGAAGGAACACTGAAGCTTTCTTT

v_gene: TRBV5-1
j_gene: TRBJ1-4
abundance: .
d_gene: .
CDR3aa: CASSLAGATNEKLFF
CDR3nt: TGCGCCAGCAGCTTGGCCGGTGCAACTAATGAAAAACTGTTTTTT

v_gene: TRBV19
j_gene: TRBJ1-2
abundance: few
d_gene: TRBD1
CDR3aa: CASTQGAAGYGYTF
CDR3nt: TGTGCCAGTACCCAGGGGGCCGCGGGGTATGGCTACACCTTC

v_gene: TRBV2
j_gene: TRBJ1-4
abundance: .
d_gene: .
CDR3aa: CASTIRQYNEKLFF
CDR3nt: TGTGCCAGCACCATACGACAGTATAATGAAAAACTGTTTTTT

v_gene: TRBV4-3
j_gene: TRBJ2-7
abundance: .
d_gene: TRBD1
CDR3aa: CASSQGQPPYEQYF
CDR3nt: TGCGCCAGCAGCCAGGGACAGCCACCCTACGAGCAGTACTTC

v_gene: TRBV9
j_gene: TRBJ2-5
abundance: .
d_gene: .
CDR3aa: CASSSGGPQETQYF
CDR3nt: TGTGCCAGCAGCTCCGGGGGACCACAAGAGACCCAGTACTTC

v_gene: TRBV19
j_gene: TRBJ2-7
abundance: .
d_gene: .
CDR3aa: CASSAAVDSYEQYF
CDR3nt: TGTGCCAGTAGTGCCGCGGTCGATTCCTACGAGCAGTACTTC

v_gene: TRBV6-5
j_gene: TRBJ2-2
abundance: .
d_gene: TRBD1
CDR3aa: CASRTGGADTGELFF
CDR3nt: TGTGCCAGCAGGACAGGGGGCGCGGACACCGGGGAGCTGTTTTTT

v_gene: TRBV4-3
j_gene: TRBJ1-5
abundance: .
d_gene: .
CDR3aa: CASRPSQGRQPQHF
CDR3nt: TGCGCCAGCAGGCCAAGTCAGGGAAGGCAGCCCCAGCATTTT

v_gene: TRBV6-1
j_gene: TRBJ2-5
abundance: .
d_gene: .
CDR3aa: CASSERAYEETQYF
CDR3nt: TGTGCCAGCAGTGAAAGAGCCTACGAAGAGACCCAGTACTTC

v_gene: TRBV19
j_gene: TRBJ2-2
abundance: .
d_gene: .
CDR3aa: CASSLQVNTGELFF
CDR3nt: TGTGCCAGTAGTCTCCAGGTCAACACCGGGGAGCTGTTTTTT

v_gene: TRBV7-3
j_gene: TRBJ2-2
abundance: .
d_gene: TRBD1
CDR3aa: CASSLSRDRAAGELFF
CDR3nt: TGTGCCAGCAGCTTAAGTAGGGACAGGGCAGCCGGGGAGCTGTTTTTT

v_gene: TRBV13
j_gene: TRBJ2-1
abundance: .
d_gene: TRBD2
CDR3aa: CASSLGRRGGTYNEQFF
CDR3nt: TGTGCCAGCAGCTTAGGCCGGCGCGGGGGTACCTACAATGAGCAGTTCTTC

v_gene: TRBV9
j_gene: TRBJ2-5
abundance: .
d_gene: TRBD1
CDR3aa: CASSGGQGQETQYF
CDR3nt: TGTGCCAGCAGCGGTGGACAGGGACAAGAGACCCAGTACTTC

v_gene: TRBV25-1
j_gene: TRBJ2-2
abundance: .
d_gene: TRBD2
CDR3aa: CASSDKRGSGELFF
CDR3nt: TGTGCCAGCAGTGATAAGCGGGGGTCCGGGGAGCTGTTTTTT

v_gene: TRBV19
j_gene: TRBJ1-2
abundance: .
d_gene: TRBD1
CDR3aa: CASSMALGQVEGYTF
CDR3nt: TGTGCCAGTAGTATGGCCCTCGGACAGGTCGAAGGCTACACCTTC

v_gene: TRBV15
j_gene: TRBJ1-5
abundance: .
d_gene: .
CDR3aa: CATSRLPQSGNQPQHF
CDR3nt: TGTGCCACCAGCAGACTCCCCCAATCGGGCAATCAGCCCCAGCATTTT

v_gene: TRBV7-9
j_gene: TRBJ1-2
abundance: .
d_gene: .
CDR3aa: CASSPTGSGGYTF
CDR3nt: TGTGCCAGCAGCCCAACAGGGTCGGGTGGCTACACCTTC

v_gene: TRBV19
j_gene: TRBJ1-2
abundance: few
d_gene: .
CDR3aa: CASSIGRRTVRGYTF
CDR3nt: TGTGCCAGTAGTATTGGGAGGCGGACGGTACGGGGCTACACCTTC

v_gene: TRBV30
j_gene: TRBJ2-2
abundance: few
d_gene: TRBD1
CDR3aa: CAWRGQGGTGELFF
CDR3nt: TGTGCCTGGAGGGGACAGGGGGGGACCGGGGAGCTGTTTTTT

v_gene: TRBV6-5
j_gene: TRBJ2-7
abundance: few
d_gene: TRBD1
CDR3aa: CASREGQAYEQYF
CDR3nt: TGTGCCAGCAGGGAGGGACAGGCCTACGAGCAGTACTTC

v_gene: TRBV14
j_gene: TRBJ2-5
abundance: .
d_gene: TRBD1
CDR3aa: CASSQERGTGLFQETQYF
CDR3nt: TGTGCCAGCAGCCAAGAGAGGGGGACAGGGCTTTTCCAAGAGACCCAGTACTTC

v_gene: TRBV7-9
j_gene: TRBJ2-3
abundance: .
d_gene: .
CDR3aa: CASSLKAVLWDTQYF
CDR3nt: TGTGCCAGCAGCTTAAAAGCGGTGCTTTGGGATACGCAGTATTTT

v_gene: TRBV27
j_gene: TRBJ2-6
abundance: .
d_gene: .
CDR3aa: CASSLYGGPTLLSGANVLTF
CDR3nt: TGTGCCAGCAGTTTATATGGCGGGCCTACACTCCTCTCTGGGGCCAACGTCCTGACTTTC

v_gene: TRBV27
j_gene: TRBJ2-1
abundance: .
d_gene: .
CDR3aa: CASTLGLGLYNEQFF
CDR3nt: TGTGCCAGCACCCTGGGGCTAGGCCTCTACAATGAGCAGTTCTTC

v_gene: TRBV5-1
j_gene: TRBJ2-7
abundance: .
d_gene: .
CDR3aa: CASLKPRRYEQYF
CDR3nt: TGCGCCAGCCTGAAACCAAGGAGATACGAGCAGTACTTC

v_gene: TRBV27
j_gene: TRBJ1-5
abundance: .
d_gene: .
CDR3aa: CASSLRGNQPQHF
CDR3nt: TGTGCCAGCAGTTTACGTGGCAATCAGCCCCAGCATTTT

v_gene: TRBV5-1
j_gene: TRBJ1-5
abundance: .
d_gene: .
CDR3aa: CASSLAGGSNQPQHF
CDR3nt: TGCGCCAGCAGCTTGGCCGGGGGTAGCAATCAGCCCCAGCATTTT

v_gene: TRBV7-9
j_gene: TRBJ2-7
abundance: few
d_gene: .
CDR3aa: CASSSRQPRSWYEQYF
CDR3nt: TGTGCCAGCAGCTCCCGCCAACCTCGAAGCTGGTACGAGCAGTACTTC

v_gene: TRBV11-3
j_gene: TRBJ2-7
abundance: .
d_gene: TRBD2
CDR3aa: CASSLGEGYEQYF
CDR3nt: TGTGCCAGCAGTCTAGGGGAGGGGTACGAGCAGTACTTC

v_gene: TRBV21-1
j_gene: TRBJ1-5
abundance: .
d_gene: .
CDR3aa: CASTNLTGGDQPQHF
CDR3nt: TGTGCCAGCACCAATCTGACAGGGGGAGATCAGCCCCAGCATTTT

v_gene: TRBV5-1
j_gene: TRBJ2-7
abundance: .
d_gene: .
CDR3aa: CASSLGGYEQYF
CDR3nt: TGCGCCAGCAGCTTAGGAGGGTACGAGCAGTACTTC

v_gene: TRBV30
j_gene: TRBJ1-4
abundance: .
d_gene: TRBD1
CDR3aa: CAWSLRGLDEKLFF
CDR3nt: TGTGCCTGGAGTCTGAGGGGGCTGGATGAAAAACTGTTTTTT

v_gene: TRBV2
j_gene: TRBJ1-2
abundance: .
d_gene: TRBD1
CDR3aa: CASSEALWGQGAEGYTF
CDR3nt: TGTGCCAGCAGTGAAGCGCTTTGGGGACAGGGGGCAGAAGGCTACACCTTC

v_gene: TRBV27
j_gene: TRBJ1-5
abundance: .
d_gene: TRBD1
CDR3aa: CASSLLGTGLNQPQHF
CDR3nt: TGTGCCAGCAGTTTGTTGGGGACAGGACTCAATCAGCCCCAGCATTTT

v_gene: TRBV28
j_gene: TRBJ2-5
abundance: .
d_gene: TRBD1
CDR3aa: CASSPMIIQGGYQETQYF
CDR3nt: TGTGCCAGCAGCCCAATGATTATACAGGGGGGCTACCAAGAGACCCAGTACTTC

v_gene: TRBV29-1
j_gene: TRBJ1-1
abundance: .
d_gene: TRBD1
CDR3aa: CSVRAGGQGANTEAFF
CDR3nt: TGCAGCGTCCGAGCCGGGGGGCAGGGGGCAAACACTGAAGCTTTCTTT

v_gene: TRBV7-5
j_gene: TRBJ1-5
abundance: .
d_gene: .
CDR3aa: CVRSIQEQGFVNQPQHF
CDR3nt: TGTGTCAGAAGCATTCAAGAACAGGGGTTTGTCAATCAGCCCCAGCATTTT

v_gene: TRBV6-5
j_gene: TRBJ1-6
abundance: once
d_gene: .
CDR3aa: CASSYAGTGGSPLHF
CDR3nt: TGTGCCAGCAGTTACGCCGGGACGGGGGGTTCACCCCTCCACTTT

v_gene: TRBV5-1
j_gene: TRBJ2-7
abundance: .
d_gene: .
CDR3aa: CASSLALGHYEQYF
CDR3nt: TGCGCCAGCAGCCTGGCCCTAGGTCACTACGAGCAGTACTTC

v_gene: TRBV6-5
j_gene: TRBJ2-6
abundance: .
d_gene: .
CDR3aa: CASRERSGANVLTF
CDR3nt: TGTGCCAGCAGAGAGCGGTCTGGGGCCAACGTCCTGACTTTC

v_gene: TRBV30
j_gene: TRBJ1-6
abundance: .
d_gene: .
CDR3aa: CAWSVEQYNSPLHF
CDR3nt: TGTGCCTGGAGTGTAGAACAGTATAATTCACCCCTCCACTTT

v_gene: TRBV30
j_gene: TRBJ2-3
abundance: once
d_gene: TRBD1
CDR3aa: CAWNRGAASTDTQYF
CDR3nt: TGTGCCTGGAACAGGGGCGCTGCCAGCACAGATACGCAGTATTTT

v_gene: TRBV5-6
j_gene: TRBJ2-6
abundance: .
d_gene: TRBD1
CDR3aa: CASSFKTGGRSGANVLTF
CDR3nt: TGTGCCAGCAGCTTTAAGACAGGGGGTCGGTCTGGGGCCAACGTCCTGACTTTC

v_gene: TRBV5-6
j_gene: TRBJ1-1
abundance: once
d_gene: .
CDR3aa: CASTRGANTEAFF
CDR3nt: TGTGCCAGCACCCGGGGTGCGAACACTGAAGCTTTCTTT

v_gene: TRBV30
j_gene: TRBJ2-3
abundance: .
d_gene: TRBD2
CDR3aa: CAWRVRGSTDTQYF
CDR3nt: TGTGCCTGGAGGGTGCGGGGGAGCACAGATACGCAGTATTTT

v_gene: TRBV13
j_gene: TRBJ1-1
abundance: .
d_gene: .
CDR3aa: CASSRRQVVNTEAFF
CDR3nt: TGTGCCAGCAGCCGGAGACAGGTCGTAAACACTGAAGCTTTCTTT

v_gene: TRBV12-5
j_gene: TRBJ1-4
abundance: .
d_gene: .
CDR3aa: CASGLVVRGTNEKLFF
CDR3nt: TGTGCTAGTGGTTTGGTAGTCCGGGGAACTAATGAAAAACTGTTTTTT

v_gene: TRBV2
j_gene: TRBJ1-5
abundance: .
d_gene: TRBD1
CDR3aa: CASRAHRGQSNQPQHF
CDR3nt: TGTGCCAGCAGAGCCCACAGGGGGCAGAGCAATCAGCCCCAGCATTTT

v_gene: TRBV7-2
j_gene: TRBJ2-7
abundance: .
d_gene: .
CDR3aa: CASSYDSGSYEQYF
CDR3nt: TGTGCCAGCAGCTACGATAGCGGATCCTACGAGCAGTACTTC

v_gene: TRBV5-8
j_gene: TRBJ2-3
abundance: once
d_gene: .
CDR3aa: CASSLTRSTDTQYF
CDR3nt: TGTGCCAGCAGCCTGACAAGAAGCACAGATACGCAGTATTTT

v_gene: TRBV27
j_gene: TRBJ2-1
abundance: .
d_gene: TRBD1
CDR3aa: CASSLSTGQGAGRYNEQFF
CDR3nt: TGTGCCAGCAGTTTATCGACGGGACAGGGTGCGGGACGGTACAATGAGCAGTTCTTC